Following are 30 T cell receptor beta chains from one sample sequenced in a study of CD8+CD57+ T cells in acquired aplastic anemia. Genomic DNA templated the TCR beta VDJ and CDR3 profiling. TCRdb re-called the reads through MiXCR, storing one row per CDR3 protein. The sample lists about 160,000 distinct CDR3 sequences; around 48% were seen once. Sequenced patients had shown CD8+CD57+ cell expansion by flow cytometry. Material: sorted CD4+, CD8+, or CD8+CD57+ T cells (not recorded which) from PBMCs. The receptors were sampled from a human donor with aplastic anemia.

This clonotype was detected only a few times. This chain connects TRBV15 to TRBJ1-1; 7 positions agree with TRBD1. J gave up 4 bases and V 2 bases, and 1 base lay outside the gene matches. The CDR3 is 13 residues long. Germline lookup yields CDR1 LNHNV and CDR2 YYDKDF (reference sequence). The CDR3, as DNA: TGTGCCACCAGCAGAAGACAGGGCACTGAAGCTTTCTTT. Translation: CATSRRQGTEAFF.

The chain employs TRBV20-1 and TRBJ1-2; D perhaps matches TRBD1 (5 bases). This CDR3 is built from 11 residues. Germline V gene data show CDR1 as DFQATT and CDR2 as SNEGSKA (reference sequence). Trimming cost V 7 bases and J 5 bases, with 11 bases left between them. The CDR3: CSGSREYGYTF. The CDR3 region has the DNA TGCAGTGGGTCCAGGGAATATGGCTACACCTTC.

V is TRBV5-4 and J is TRBJ2-1; 12 bases align to TRBD2. The CDR3 has 15 amino acids. The V and J ends lost 0 bases and 6 bases, in that order; junction bases with no gene match: 1. Germline V CDR1 and CDR2: SGHNT, YYREEE (reference sequence). This CDR3 reads CASSLVTSGSNEQFF. Written as DNA, the CDR3 is TGTGCCAGCAGCTTGGTGACTAGCGGGAGCAATGAGCAGTTCTTC.

This clonotype was counted only a few times. The chain recombines TRBV19 with TRBJ2-7; 7 bases are a match to TRBD2. The CDR3 length is 14 residues. In germline, CDR1 is LNHDA, CDR2 SQIVND (reference sequence). V was clipped by 11 bases and J by 4 bases; unmatched bases: 14. In DNA form, the CDR3 reads TGTGCCTGGAGAGAGCTAGCGGCTTTATACGAGCAGTACTTC. It yields the protein CAWRELAALYEQYF.

The chain carries TRBV7-6 and TRBJ1-5, with D maybe TRBD1 (5 bases). The CDR3 runs to 12 residues. V was cut by 5 bases and J by 10 bases, with 12 bases left in between. CDR1 SGHVS and CDR2 FNYEAQ come from the germline V gene. The CDR3 DNA reads TGTGCCAGCAGCATGGACACTAGCCCCCAGCATTTT. It codes for CASSMDTSPQHF.

This clonotype was found a few times. The CDR3 sequence is CASSFIPPGGEQFF. The CDR3 DNA reads TGTGCCAGCAGCTTTATCCCCCCCGGAGGTGAGCAGTTCTTC. The gene calls are TRBV11-1 and TRBJ2-1; D may be TRBD2 (5 bases). The CDR3 consists of 14 residues. Between the trimmed V and J ends, which lost 3 bases and 9 bases, there was a span of 15 bases. Germline CDR1 and CDR2: SGHAT and FQDESV (reference sequence).

V and J are TRBV11-1 and TRBJ1-1; 11 nucleotides match TRBD1. The ends lost 5 bases at V and 0 bases at J; junction bases unmatched: 8. Germline CDR1 SGHAT, CDR2 FQDESV (reference sequence). The CDR3 spans 17 residues. This CDR3 reads CASSHLGQGVLNTEAFF. The CDR3, as DNA: TGTGCCAGCAGCCACTTGGGACAGGGGGTGTTGAACACTGAAGCTTTCTTT. The full variable domain, its missing parts supplied by reference TRBV11-1 and TRBJ1-1, is EAEVAQSPRYKITEKSQAVAFWCDPISGHATLYWYRQILGQGPELLVQFQDESVVDDSQLPKDRFSAERLKGVDSTLKIQPAELGDSAMYLCASSHLGQGVLNTEAFFGQGTRLTVV.

This clonotype was seen many times. This chain uses TRBV7-9 with TRBJ2-2; D might be TRBD2 (5 bases). CDR3 size: 15 residues. Germline lookup yields CDR1 SEHNR and CDR2 FQNEAQ (reference sequence). Trimming pared 5 bases from V and 4 bases from J, leaving 14 bases between. CDR3 residues: CASSGPNRGTGELFF. DNA for the CDR3: TGTGCCAGCAGCGGGCCCAATCGGGGCACCGGGGAGCTGTTTTTT.

V usage is TRBV7-2 and J usage is TRBJ2-2; maybe TRBD1 (6 bases). Trimming took off 4 bases at V and 7 bases at J, with 10 bases between the two ends. The germline gives CDR1 SGHTA, CDR2 FQGNSA. This CDR3 region has 13 residues. DNA for the CDR3: TGTGCCAGCAGCTCCTCAGGGGTCGGGGAGCTGTTTTTT. Protein: CASSSSGVGELFF.

This clonotype was detected a few times. The V and J genes are TRBV18 and TRBJ2-5; D call uncertain. The CDR3 totals 13 residues. Germline CDR1 and CDR2: KGHSH and LQKENI. V dropped 2 bases and J dropped 3 bases, with 7 bases sitting between them. CDR3 coding DNA: TGTGCCAGCTCACCAAGTACGGAAGAGACCCAGTACTTC. This codes for CASSPSTEETQYF.

Remarks on this clonotype: Being one base from a much bigger clone, this may be a read error. The conserved phenylalanine or tryptophan normally closing the CDR3 is absent here, so this likely arose from a read error. This sequence joins TRBV14 and TRBJ1-1; possible D gene TRBD1, 6 bases. CDR3 size: 16 residues. Germline loops: CDR1 SGHDN, CDR2 FVKESK. The V end lost 2 bases, the J end lost 5 bases, and 18 bases lay between the germline ends. Written as DNA, the CDR3 is TGTGCCAGCAGCCAATGGGGTCAGGGGACGGGGACTGAAGCTTTCTTG. Protein product: CASSQWGQGTGTEAFL.

This clonotype was seen many times. V gene TRBV14 combines with J gene TRBJ2-3; 7 nucleotides agree with TRBD1. The CDR3 has 16 residues. Germline loops: CDR1 SGHDN, CDR2 FVKESK. The V gene end was trimmed by 3 bases and the J gene end by 2 bases; junction bases not matched to a gene: 8. CDR3 nucleotides: TGTGCCAGCAGCCACCCTGGGACAGAAAACACAGATACGCAGTATTTT. Its protein is CASSHPGTENTDTQYF.

The chain is built from TRBV7-9 and TRBJ2-7, with TRBD2 identical over 7 bases. The CDR3 contains 12 residues. J lost 6 bases, V lost 5 bases, and 4 bases had no gene match. CDR1 and CDR2 (germline): SEHNR, FQNEAQ (reference sequence). DNA of the CDR3: TGTGCCAGCAGCCTAACTAGCGTCGAGCAGTACTTC. The encoded protein is CASSLTSVEQYF.

The chain links TRBV19 to TRBJ2-7, with 7 bases matching TRBD1. The CDR3 contains 19 residues. The V gene end was trimmed by 4 bases and the J gene end by 3 bases; junction bases not matched to a gene: 21. Per germline, CDR1 LNHDA and CDR2 SQIVND (reference sequence). CDR3 region: CASSTSLIKGAFGYYEQYF. In DNA, the CDR3 is TGTGCCAGTAGTACGTCCCTTATCAAGGGGGCGTTTGGTTACTACGAGCAGTACTTC.

The chain is built from TRBV13 and TRBJ1-2; D is ambiguous. This CDR3 has 14 residues. CDR1 PRHDT and CDR2 FYEKMQ come from the germline V gene (reference sequence). The V gene lost 1 base and the J gene lost 0 bases, with 6 bases spanning the gap. Here the CDR3 DNA reads TGTGCCAGCAGCTTAGAACGGTCTAACTATGGCTACACCTTC. Amino acid sequence: CASSLERSNYGYTF.

This clonotype was seen ten or more times. The V call is TRBV20-1, the J call TRBJ2-3; 7 positions match TRBD2. With 6 bases clipped from V and 8 bases from J, the junction kept 8 bases outside the gene matches. This CDR3 contains 12 residues. CDR1 and CDR2 (germline): DFQATT, SNEGSKA (reference sequence). For the CDR3, the DNA is TGCAGTGCCGCCGGGACTACGGTTACGCAGTATTTT. Translation: CSAAGTTVTQYF.

This clonotype occurred many times. This chain uses TRBV2 with TRBJ1-2, with 9 bases matching TRBD1. The CDR3 is 15 residues long. V shed 7 bases, J shed 3 bases, and the junction held 9 bases outside the gene matches. CDR1 is SNHLY, CDR2 FYNNEI, per germline. Here the CDR3 DNA reads TGTGCCAGCAACCTGGATAGGACAGGGGACTATGGCTACACCTTC. It codes for CASNLDRTGDYGYTF.

The rearrangement joins TRBV10-3 to TRBJ2-3; D gene unclear. The V gene lost 7 bases and the J gene lost 1 base, with 12 bases spanning the gap. There are 14 residues in the CDR3. CDR1 and CDR2 from the germline V gene are ENHRY and SYGVKD. CDR3 loop: CAITDPGGTDTQYF. The CDR3 DNA sequence: TGTGCCATCACCGACCCTGGTGGCACAGATACGCAGTATTTT.

The table lists this clonotype with a few counts. This may arise from a read error, as a much more abundant clone is one base away. This chain links TRBV5-4 with TRBJ2-5, with unresolved D. The CDR3 consists of 12 residues. Trimming left V 3 bases short and J 1 base short, with 4 bases between. Germline V gives CDR1 SGHNT, CDR2 YYREEE (reference sequence). CDR3 sequence reads: CASSWGQETQYF. DNA for the CDR3: TGTGCCAGCAGCTGGGGCCAAGAGACCCAGTACTTC.

As to this clonotype: The junction departs from the called germline gene at one end, perhaps through a read error. This rearrangement joins TRBV9 to TRBJ2-7, with D possibly matching TRBD1 (6 bases). The length of the CDR3 is 15 residues. From germline, CDR1 is SGDLS and CDR2 YYNGEE. In nucleotides, the CDR3 is TGTGCCAGCGGCGTGCTTAACAGGGAAGATTACGAGCAGTACTTC. This gives the protein CASGVLNREDYEQYF.

The rearrangement links TRBV7-9 to TRBJ1-2; no firm D call. The CDR3 covers 11 residues. Germline CDR1 SEHNR, CDR2 FQNEAQ (reference sequence). Deletions cut 3 bases from V and 11 bases from J, with 10 bases between. The CDR3 protein is CASSLASGYTF. The DNA of the CDR3 is TGTGCCAGCAGCTTGGCTAGCGGTTACACCTTC.

V and J are TRBV7-6 and TRBJ2-7, with no clear D. This CDR3 region has 14 residues. Germline values: CDR1 SGHVS, CDR2 FNYEAQ. Deletions cut 3 bases from V and 3 bases from J, with 12 bases between. CDR3: CASSFDLDRYEQYF. CDR3 sequence (DNA): TGTGCCAGCAGCTTCGACCTAGACCGCTACGAGCAGTACTTC. Using reference TRBV7-6 and TRBJ2-7 for the parts outside the CDR3, the full variable domain is GAGVSQSPRYKVTKRGQDVALRCDPISGHVSLYWYRQALGQGPEFLTYFNYEAQQDKSGLPNDRFSAERPEGSISTLTIQRTEQRDSAMYRCASSFDLDRYEQYFGPGTRLTVT.

This clonotype was counted between two and nine times. The chain joins TRBV24-1 to TRBJ2-2; the D is unclear. Germline V gives CDR1 KGHDR, CDR2 SFDVKD. This CDR3 region has 14 residues. Between the trimmed V and J ends, which lost 6 bases and 1 base, there was a span of 8 bases. The CDR3 nucleotides are TGTGCCACCAGTCTGTCTGGGAACACCGGGGAGCTGTTTTTT. Amino acids: CATSLSGNTGELFF.

J is TRBJ1-4 and V is TRBV20-1; tentative D call: TRBD1 (5 bases). CDR1 and CDR2 (germline): DFQATT, SNEGSKA (reference sequence). The CDR3 extends over 12 amino acids. V was pared by 3 bases and J by 8 bases, with 10 bases between. CDR3 protein: CSASGGGEKLFF. CDR3 bases: TGCAGTGCTAGTGGGGGAGGGGAAAAACTGTTTTTT.

CDR3 residues: CASSSLSEGPQHF. CDR3 DNA: TGTGCCAGCAGCTCCCTGTCTGAGGGACCCCAGCATTTT. This chain connects TRBV11-2 to TRBJ1-5; D is unresolved. Germline V gene data show CDR1 as SGHAT and CDR2 as FQNNGV. V lost 4 bases and J 10 bases, leaving 14 bases between the germline ends. The CDR3 is 13 residues long. The variable domain in full, completed from reference TRBV11-2 and TRBJ1-5, reads EAGVAQSPRYKIIEKRQSVAFWCNPISGHATLYWYQQILGQGPKLLIQFQNNGVVDDSQLPKDRFSAERLKGVDSTLKIQPAKLEDSAVYLCASSSLSEGPQHFGDGTRLSIL.

J is TRBJ1-1 and V is TRBV13; D call uncertain. The V and J ends lost 0 bases and 7 bases respectively, with 9 bases between them. The CDR3 totals 13 residues. Per germline, CDR1 PRHDT and CDR2 FYEKMQ (reference sequence). As DNA, the CDR3 is TGTGCCAGCAGCTTAGGCCTTGCCAGTGAAGCTTTCTTT. Translation: CASSLGLASEAFF.

The J gene is TRBJ2-5, the V gene TRBV19, with 9 nucleotides matching TRBD2. The ends lost 5 bases at V and 3 bases at J; junction bases unmatched: 13. Germline V lookup: CDR1 LNHDA, CDR2 SQIVND (reference sequence). The CDR3 is 17 residues long. Here the CDR3 DNA reads TGTGCCAGTAGTCCTCGACCTGGGCGGGGGGGGAAAGAGACCCAGTACTTC. Its protein product is CASSPRPGRGGKETQYF.

This chain joins TRBV12-1 and TRBJ2-7; the D segment call TRBD2 is taken from the table without a DNA check. TRBV12-1 is recorded as a pseudogene. The CDR3 covers 20 residues. The CDR3 loop reads CASSFSSRDGGLAGPYEQYF. In DNA form, the CDR3 reads TGTGCCAGCAGCTTCTCCTCCCGGGACGGGGGACTAGCGGGGCCCTACGAGCAGTACTTC.

This clonotype has more than one count but fewer than ten. V and J are TRBV16 and TRBJ1-1; TRBD1 matches 9 bases. Germline V lookup: CDR1 KGHSY, CDR2 FQNENV. With V trimmed by 6 bases and J by 5 bases, 10 bases remained unmatched. The length of the CDR3 is 15 residues. The DNA for the CDR3 is TGTGCCAGCAGTAGGGCGGGACAGGGAAAAACTGAAGCTTTCTTT. Translated, it gives CASSRAGQGKTEAFF.

This CDR3 reads CASSPTRDRTETQYF. CDR3 coding DNA: TGTGCCAGCAGTCCCACCCGGGACAGGACGGAGACCCAGTACTTC. The chain couples TRBV13 to TRBJ2-5; 8 nucleotides align to TRBD1. V shed 6 bases and J 5 bases; nucleotides not matched to a gene: 11. The length of the CDR3 is 15 residues. Germline CDR1 is PRHDT and CDR2 is FYEKMQ (reference sequence).